The present entry profiles one TCR beta chain with its context. Antigen unknown. The TCR beta cDNA libraries contained unique molecular identifiers. The T cell input of about 0.9 to 10 million gave about half a million cDNA molecules. TCRdb ran MiXCR on the PCR reads and lists one entry per CDR3 protein. There are under 650,000 distinct CDR3 sequences in the sample; roughly 46% occur only once, and over 1.5% lies in the top ten. This record comes from a study of post-analysis software for immune sequencing data. In the study overall: Included courses were relapsing-remitting and secondary progressive multiple sclerosis; progressive-relapsing multiple sclerosis was also included. Study results and limitations: Under the F measure, samples that were prepared in one batch clustered strongly together. Normalized Chao1 diversity was significantly lower in multiple sclerosis patients than in controls. Controls had lower frequencies than patients of five or six TRBV segments, which included TRBV5-6, TRBV5-1 and TRBV20-1.

The CDR3 is 16 amino acids. Germline CDR1 and CDR2: MNHNY and SVGAGI (reference sequence). Trimming took 5 bases from V and 5 from J; bases not matched to a gene: 9. This rearrangement joins TRBV6-6 to TRBJ2-1; 10 nucleotides align to TRBD1. This TCR came from a girl aged 10 to 17 with multiple sclerosis. The sample was blood. CDR3 sequence: CASSPPGQGMNNEQFF. As DNA, the CDR3 is TGTGCCAGCAGTCCACCGGGACAGGGGATGAACAATGAGCAGTTCTTC.